There are a few counts of the clone carrying this T cell receptor (beta chain). cDNA synthesis used the whole RNA isolate, giving expressed TCRB sequences. Generated by immunoSEQ multiplex PCR, the TCRdb table keeps only in-frame clones and is missing some. This sample carries 300,000 or so clones, 7% to 9% of them seen once, and the ten largest clones take more than 0.4%. Trimming shortened V by 4 bases and J by 11 bases, and 10 bases separated the two germline ends. The CDR3 spans 10 residues. From germline, CDR1 is SGHRS and CDR2 YFSETQ. The data are from a study of beta chain features in type 1 diabetes.

Sequences were obtained from central memory CD4+ T cells from blood. This rearrangement joins TRBV5-1 to TRBJ2-7; D unclear. The source of this sequence is a woman younger than 30 in good health. CDR3 bases: TGCGCCAGCAGCCCCCCCCATAAGTACTTC. Its protein product is CASSPPHKYF.